This TCR beta chain was captured in a study of lymphopenia after photon versus proton radiotherapy. Study results and caveats: Post-nadir diversity loss with photons came from oligoclonal expansion, particularly CD8+ Temra cells. Under photons, naive T cells and diversity fell while effector/memory populations rose.

This CDR3 contains 15 residues. Germline values: CDR1 MNHEY, CDR2 SMNVEV (reference sequence). The V segment lost 5 bases and the J segment 5 bases; nucleotides outside the gene matches: 7. Profiled with immunoSEQ multiplex PCR; TCRdb holds only in-frame clones, not every one. The sample has some 41,000 clones, 70% to 90% seen once. Remarks on this clone: Antigen unknown.

The sequencing used peripheral blood, collected from a patient treated with proton-based radiotherapy. This chain links TRBV27 with TRBJ2-1; 9 bases are a match to TRBD2. This TCR derives from a woman between 70 and 85 years old with pancreatic cancer. Some clones in this sample may be carry-over from other donors' samples. The CDR3 reads CASSLGGLADNEQFF. The CDR3 region has the DNA TGTGCCAGCAGTCTTGGGGGACTAGCTGACAATGAGCAGTTCTTC.